Listed here are 11 T cell receptor beta chains from one sample, sequenced in a study of tumor T cells in aggressive B-cell lymphoma. Assay used: immunoSEQ multiplex PCR; TCRdb lists only in-frame clones, some missing. The top ten hold 3% to 3.5% of the sample, which has approximately 6,600 clones, 88% seen once. Material: tumor tissue. These receptors came from an adult with diffuse large B cell lymphoma. Some clones in this sample may be carry-over from other donors' samples.

V is TRBV27 and J is TRBJ2-3; the match to TRBD1 covers 7 bases. The trim removed 4 bases at V and 0 bases at J, leaving 10 bases unmatched. This CDR3 has 17 residues. Germline CDR1 is MNHEY and CDR2 is SMNVEV (reference sequence). The CDR3, as DNA: TGTGCCAGCAGTTCAACCACGGGACAGAGAAGCACAGATACGCAGTATTTT. Amino acids: CASSSTTGQRSTDTQYF.

This clone was seen only once. The chain combines TRBV5-5 with TRBJ1-4; maybe TRBD1 (6 bases). From germline, CDR1 is SGHKS and CDR2 YYEKEE (reference sequence). The CDR3 is 14 residues long. Trimming shortened V by 0 bases and J by 7 bases, and 10 bases separated the two germline ends. CDR3 protein: CASSLDLGGEKLFF. CDR3 sequence (DNA): TGTGCCAGCAGCTTGGACCTAGGGGGTGAAAAACTGTTTTTT. Combining the CDR3 with reference TRBV5-5 and TRBJ1-4 gives the whole variable domain DAGVTQSPTHLIKTRGQQVTLRCSPISGHKSVSWYQQVLGQGPQFIFQYYEKEERGRGNFPDRFSARQFPNYSSELNVNALLLGDSALYLCASSLDLGGEKLFFGSGTQLSVL.

V is TRBV13 and J is TRBJ2-7, with 9 bases matching TRBD1. Germline CDR1 is PRHDT and CDR2 is FYEKMQ (reference sequence). Trimming took 5 bases from V and 1 from J; bases not matched to a gene: 6. This CDR3 comprises 15 residues. CDR3 residues: CASSNRGRASYEQYF. The DNA of the CDR3 is TGTGCCAGCAGCAACAGGGGGCGCGCATCCTACGAGCAGTACTTC.

The rearrangement uses TRBV11-3 and TRBJ2-7; D remains unclear. Germline-derived CDR1 and CDR2 are SGHNT and YENEEA. V lost 0 bases, J lost 6 bases, and 6 bases lay in between. The CDR3 length is 12 residues. Written as DNA, the CDR3 is TGTGCCAGCAGCTTAGATAGCCGCGAGCAGTACTTC. Its translation: CASSLDSREQYF. The whole variable domain, filled in from reference TRBV11-3 and TRBJ2-7, reads EAGVVQSPRYKIIEKKQPVAFWCNPISGHNTLYWYLQNLGQGPELLIRYENEEAVDDSQLPKDRFSAERLKGVDSTLKIQPAELGDSAVYLCASSLDSREQYFGPGTRLTVT.

This rearrangement joins TRBV4-2 to TRBJ2-2; 9 bases are a match to TRBD2. CDR3 length: 17 residues. The germline V gene has CDR1 LGHNA and CDR2 YNFKEQ. V was pared by 5 bases and J by 5 bases, with 12 bases of the junction left unmatched. This CDR3 reads CASSYLPAGGETGELFF. The DNA for the CDR3 is TGTGCCAGCAGCTATCTTCCTGCGGGGGGGGAAACCGGGGAGCTGTTTTTT.

This chain joins TRBV5-5 and TRBJ2-2; 9 positions match TRBD1. The germline V gene encodes CDR1 SGHKS and CDR2 YYEKEE (reference sequence). The ends lost 7 bases at V and 2 bases at J; junction bases unmatched: 9. The CDR3 is made up of 16 amino acids. The chain's CDR3 is CASGLLQGANTGELFF. CDR3 sequence (DNA): TGTGCCAGCGGATTACTACAGGGGGCTAACACCGGGGAGCTGTTTTTT. The variable domain in full, completed from reference TRBV5-5 and TRBJ2-2, reads DAGVTQSPTHLIKTRGQQVTLRCSPISGHKSVSWYQQVLGQGPQFIFQYYEKEERGRGNFPDRFSARQFPNYSSELNVNALLLGDSALYLCASGLLQGANTGELFFGEGSRLTVL.

This clone was seen more than once but under ten times. This chain uses TRBV6-5 with TRBJ1-3, with D uncertain. The CDR3 sequence is 15 residues long. V shed 0 bases and J shed 6 bases, with 12 bases lying between them. Germline V lookup: CDR1 MNHEY, CDR2 SVGAGI. The CDR3 DNA follows: TGTGCCAGCAGTTACTCGTGGAGTGCGGAAAACACCATATATTTT. Protein sequence: CASSYSWSAENTIYF.

Comments on this clone: Other DNA sequences in the sample encode the same CDR3. V and J are TRBV7-6 and TRBJ2-1, with 8 bases identical to TRBD2. CDR1 is SGHVS, CDR2 FNYEAQ, per germline. The CDR3 consists of 15 residues. V was clipped by 9 bases and J by 9 bases; unmatched bases: 16. The chain's CDR3 is CASTEAGDWLGEQFF. As DNA, the CDR3 is TGTGCCAGTACGGAAGCGGGAGATTGGTTAGGTGAGCAGTTCTTC.

The chain has TRBV2 and TRBJ2-1; no definite D call. CDR3 size: 15 residues. The V end lost 8 bases, the J end lost 0 bases, and 14 bases lay between the germline ends. The germline CDR1 and CDR2 sequences are SNHLY and FYNNEI. Here the CDR3 DNA reads TGTGCCAGCCTCCCCCAGAGGATCTCCTACAATGAGCAGTTCTTC. Its translation: CASLPQRISYNEQFF.

This sequence joins TRBV30 and TRBJ2-1; the match to TRBD1 covers 10 bases. The ends lost 4 bases at V and 4 bases at J; junction bases unmatched: 4. This CDR3 spans 14 amino acids. Germline V gene data show CDR1 as GTSNPN and CDR2 as SVGIG (reference sequence). CDR3 sequence: CAWIRDRGYNEQFF. The CDR3 nucleotides are TGTGCCTGGATCCGGGACAGGGGATACAATGAGCAGTTCTTC.

The chain has TRBV7-9 and TRBJ2-3; 16 nucleotides match TRBD2. With 6 bases clipped from V and 2 bases from J, the junction kept 5 bases outside the gene matches. The CDR3 spans 17 residues. Per germline, CDR1 SEHNR and CDR2 FQNEAQ (reference sequence). The CDR3 DNA follows: TGTGCCAGCAGGGGACTAGCGGGGGGGCCGAACACAGATACGCAGTATTTT. As protein: CASRGLAGGPNTDTQYF.